These 24 T cell receptor beta chains originate from one sample sequenced in a study of T cells in Graves' hyperthyroidism and ophthalmopathy (dated by TCRdb to between 2018 and 2021). The library was prepared using multiplex PCR. Sequencing used an Illumina HiSeq 2000. TCR beta CDR3 regions were amplified from RNA transcripts. A first-round RT-PCR of the TCR CDR3 used the HTBI primer set with the Qiagen OneStep RT-PCR kit. Using fastp at Q25 and MiXCR, TCRdb reprocessed the public reads and kept productive beta chains. Identical CDR3 protein sequences are pooled into one entry, listed with their most common genes and DNA. The sample table contains hundreds of thousands of distinct CDR3 sequences; only one count was recorded for 20% to 25% of them. The top ten hold about 35% of the sample. Input material: blood. These receptors were taken from a man under 40 with Graves' ophthalmopathy.

This clonotype was seen ten or more times. This chain connects TRBV20-1 to TRBJ2-1, with 8 bases that match TRBD2. With 4 bases clipped from V and 7 bases from J, the junction kept 12 bases outside the gene matches. The CDR3 is made up of 15 amino acids. The germline V gene has CDR1 DFQATT and CDR2 SNEGSKA (reference sequence). CDR3 loop: CSATPGAGVGNEQFF. DNA of the CDR3: TGCAGTGCTACCCCCGGAGCGGGAGTGGGGAATGAGCAGTTCTTC.

This clonotype was seen more than once but under ten times. The V call is TRBV7-8, the J call TRBJ1-4, with unresolved D. Trimming cost V 2 bases and J 5 bases, with 6 bases left between them. Germline CDR1 reads SGHVS; CDR2 reads FQNEAQ. CDR3 length: 13 amino acids. CDR3 nucleotide sequence: TGTGCCAGCAGCTTAACGCCCAATGAAAAACTGTTTTTT. It encodes CASSLTPNEKLFF. Variable domain in full (rest from reference TRBV7-8 and TRBJ1-4): GAGVSQSPRYKVAKRGQDVALRCDPISGHVSLFWYQQALGQGPEFLTYFQNEAQLDKSGLPSDRFFAERPEGSVSTLKIQRTQQEDSAVYLCASSLTPNEKLFFGSGTQLSVL.

This clonotype showed up just a few times. The chain joins TRBV5-6 to TRBJ1-2, with D hard to call. The CDR3 is 13 residues long. Trimming pared 5 bases from V and 4 bases from J, leaving 12 bases between. Germline V gene lookup returns CDR1 SGHDT and CDR2 YYEEEE. As DNA, the CDR3 is TGTGCCAGCAGACCCGGGATGACCTATGGCTACACCTTC. This encodes CASRPGMTYGYTF.

This chain joins TRBV5-1 and TRBJ2-1, with 14 positions matching TRBD2. After removal of 4 bases from V and 6 bases from J, the junction contained 9 bases not matched to a gene. The CDR3 loop spans 17 amino acids. Germline values: CDR1 SGHRS, CDR2 YFSETQ. The CDR3 sequence: CASSPQGLAGGPNEQFF. The CDR3 region has the DNA TGCGCCAGCAGCCCCCAAGGACTAGCGGGAGGTCCCAATGAGCAGTTCTTC.

The chain is built from TRBV20-1 and TRBJ2-5, with 7 bases fitting TRBD1. Germline values: CDR1 DFQATT, CDR2 SNEGSKA (reference sequence). The V gene end was trimmed by 6 bases and the J gene end by 2 bases; junction bases not matched to a gene: 3. The CDR3 is 12 residues long. The CDR3 DNA is TGCAGTGCCAGACAGGGACAAGAGACCCAGTACTTC. Protein sequence: CSARQGQETQYF.

The gene calls are TRBV4-1 and TRBJ1-3; D is perhaps TRBD1 (6 bases). The CDR3 totals 16 residues. Trimming took off 1 base at V and 0 bases at J, with 10 bases between the two ends. CDR1 and CDR2 (germline): MGHRA, YSYEKL. CDR3 loop: CASSQGPGASGNTIYF. In nucleotides, the CDR3 is TGCGCCAGCAGCCAAGGTCCGGGGGCCTCTGGAAACACCATATATTTT.

There are a few counts of this clonotype. V usage is TRBV4-1 and J usage is TRBJ2-1, with 11 bases fitting TRBD2. CDR1 is MGHRA and CDR2 is YSYEKL in the germline V gene. Trimming took 7 bases from V and 7 from J; bases not matched to a gene: 6. This CDR3 spans 14 amino acids. The CDR3 reads CASNPGLAENEQFF. The CDR3 DNA is TGCGCCAGCAATCCGGGACTAGCGGAGAATGAGCAGTTCTTC.

This rearrangement joins TRBV29-1 to TRBJ2-1; D gene ambiguous. This CDR3 comprises 15 residues. Trimming left V 0 bases short and J 5 bases short, with 14 bases between. From germline, CDR1 is SQVTM and CDR2 ANQGSEA. As DNA, the CDR3 is TGCAGCGTTGAAGATCCCACGGCAGTAGACAATGAGCAGTTCTTC. Translation: CSVEDPTAVDNEQFF.

J is TRBJ2-3 and V is TRBV5-5, with a tentative D call TRBD2 (7 bases). The CDR3 contains 22 residues. CDR1 is SGHKS, CDR2 YYEKEE, per germline (reference sequence). Trimming pared 9 bases from V and 0 bases from J, leaving 38 bases between. In nucleotides, the CDR3 is TGTGCCACCTCCGGGGCGGGGGCCGGGCAACTAACATCTTTACCTAGCACAGATACGCAGTATTTT. Its translation is CATSGAGAGQLTSLPSTDTQYF.

The rearrangement joins TRBV12-3 or TRBV12-4 to TRBJ2-1, with D possibly being TRBD2 (6 bases). V lost 5 bases and J lost 2, with 25 bases in between. The CDR3 contains 19 residues. The DNA for the CDR3 is TGTGCCAGCAGTGAAACGACCTTAAAACGGGAGAGCCCCTACAATGAGCAGTTCTTC. It specifies CASSETTLKRESPYNEQFF.

This clonotype was found a few times. The chain employs TRBV5-1 and TRBJ2-3; D call uncertain. CDR1 and CDR2 from the germline V gene are SGHRS and YFSETQ. The V and J ends lost 0 bases and 1 base respectively, with 9 bases between them. The CDR3 has 15 residues. Written as DNA, the CDR3 is TGCGCCAGCAGCTTGGAGCTGTGGGGCACAGATACGCAGTATTTT. This sequence encodes CASSLELWGTDTQYF.

In its sample, this clonotype was seen many times. This CDR3 reads CASSHPGGASEKLFF. The CDR3 coding sequence is TGTGCCAGCAGCCACCCAGGGGGGGCTTCGGAAAAACTGTTTTTT. The chain employs TRBV3-1 and TRBJ1-4, with TRBD1 matching over 7 bases. This CDR3 region has 15 residues. The junction had 9 bases not matched to a gene; V was cut back by 3 bases and J by 8 bases. CDR1 and CDR2 (germline): LGHDT, YNNKEL (reference sequence). The variable domain in full, with the rest retrieved from reference TRBV3-1 and TRBJ1-4, is DTAVSQTPKYLVTQMGNDKSIKCEQNLGHDTMYWYKQDSKKFLKIMFSYNNKELIINETVPNRFSPKSPDKAHLNLHINSLELGDSAVYFCASSHPGGASEKLFFGSGTQLSVL.

This clonotype appeared a single time. This CDR3 fails to terminate in the conserved phenylalanine or tryptophan, so it likely reflects a read error. V and J are TRBV12-3 or TRBV12-4 and TRBJ2-5; D is ambiguous. The CDR3 covers 12 residues. The DNA for the CDR3 is TGCGCCAGCAGTTTCGGCCAAGAGACCCAGTACTCC. It is translated as CASSFGQETQYS.

This chain links TRBV25-1 with TRBJ1-5, with TRBD1 matching over 10 bases. Germline V gene data show CDR1 as MGHDK and CDR2 as SYGVNS. The junction had 2 bases not matched to a gene; V was cut back by 2 bases and J by 7 bases. The length of the CDR3 is 14 residues. This CDR3 reads CASSEVGQGQPQHF. In nucleotides, the CDR3 is TGTGCCAGCAGTGAAGTGGGACAGGGGCAGCCCCAGCATTTT.

V and J are TRBV5-1 and TRBJ1-2, with D unresolved. Trimming left V 3 bases short and J 0 bases short, with 12 bases between. The germline gives CDR1 SGHRS, CDR2 YFSETQ. This CDR3 region has 15 residues. CDR3 loop: CASSSGDLANYGYTF. DNA of the CDR3: TGCGCCAGCAGCTCGGGAGACTTAGCTAACTATGGCTACACCTTC. Drawing the rest from reference TRBV5-1 and TRBJ1-2, the complete variable domain is KAGVTQTPRYLIKTRGQQVTLSCSPISGHRSVSWYQQTPGQGLQFLFEYFSETQRNKGNFPGRFSGRQFSNSRSEMNVSTLELGDSALYLCASSSGDLANYGYTFGSGTRLTVV.

The chain uses TRBV6-9 and TRBJ1-6; D gene unclear. Germline loops: CDR1 MNHGY, CDR2 SVAAGI. Between the trimmed V and J ends, which lost 2 bases and 2 bases, there was a span of 10 bases. This CDR3 region has 16 residues. CDR3 DNA sequence: TGTGCCAGCAGTTATGGAGGAGGGACCTATAATTCACCCCTCCACTTT. This translates into CASSYGGGTYNSPLHF.

This clonotype came up a few times. CDR3 loop: CASSLAGAGGVFNEKLFF. Written as DNA, the CDR3 is TGTGCCAGCAGTTTAGCGGGGGCGGGTGGTGTTTTTAATGAAAAACTGTTTTTT. V is TRBV12-3 or TRBV12-4 and J is TRBJ1-4; tentatively, D is TRBD1 (6 bases). V dropped 0 bases and J dropped 4 bases, with 18 bases sitting between them. The CDR3 totals 18 residues.

This clonotype occurred many times. The chain uses TRBV14 and TRBJ1-1; D is ambiguous. Looked up from germline, CDR1 is SGHDN and CDR2 is FVKESK. The CDR3 is 11 amino acids. Trimming removed 2 bases at V and 9 bases at J, with 7 bases between. The CDR3 nucleotides are TGTGCCAGCAGCCAATTTGAGAAAGCTTTCTTT. Amino acid sequence: CASSQFEKAFF.

There are a few counts of this clonotype. The chain links TRBV30 to TRBJ1-4, with TRBD1 as a possible D gene (5 bases). V dropped 0 bases and J dropped 5 bases, with 13 bases sitting between them. The CDR3 sequence is 15 residues long. The V gene's germline CDR1 is GTSNPN and CDR2 SVGIG (reference sequence). CDR3 loop: CAWSVGQGLNEKLFF. CDR3 DNA: TGTGCCTGGAGTGTGGGGCAGGGCCTGAATGAAAAACTGTTTTTT.

Many counts were recorded for this clonotype. The gene calls are TRBV18 and TRBJ1-1, with D perhaps TRBD1 (5 bases). CDR1 is KGHSH and CDR2 is LQKENI in the germline V gene. V was shortened by 6 bases and J by 4 bases, with 15 bases between the two germline ends. This CDR3 has 14 amino acids. The CDR3, as DNA: TGTGCCAGCTCGTCTTCGGGGGGAGGCACTGAAGCTTTCTTT. Protein: CASSSSGGGTEAFF.

On this clonotype itself: This may arise from a read error, as a much more abundant clone is one base away. It is likely a read error, because the conserved phenylalanine at the end of the CDR3 is missing. CDR3: CASSPSRGTGTDTQYL. The DNA of the CDR3 is TGTGCCAGCAGCCCCTCTCGGGGGACAGGGACAGATACGCAGTATCTT. The V and J genes are TRBV28 and TRBJ2-3, with 9 bases aligning to TRBD1. The CDR3 is made up of 16 amino acids. The junction had 10 bases not matched to a gene; V was cut back by 6 bases and J by 3 bases. Per germline, CDR1 MDHEN and CDR2 SYDVKM.

This clonotype appeared a few times. V is TRBV20-1 and J is TRBJ2-7, with TRBD2 as a possible D gene (6 bases). Looked up from germline, CDR1 is DFQATT and CDR2 is SNEGSKA (reference sequence). Between the trimmed V and J ends, which lost 3 bases and 2 bases, there was a span of 11 bases. The CDR3 extends over 13 amino acids. CDR3 in amino acids: CSARLPGAYEQYF. The CDR3 region has the DNA TGCAGTGCTAGGCTTCCGGGAGCCTACGAGCAGTACTTC.

This chain links TRBV20-1 with TRBJ1-2; 9 nucleotides agree with TRBD1. The CDR3 loop spans 15 amino acids. CDR1 is DFQATT, CDR2 SNEGSKA, per germline (reference sequence). V lost 4 bases, J lost 7 bases, and 13 bases stayed unmatched. The CDR3 nucleotides are TGCAGTGCTACGAAACCAGGACAGGGGAGCAGTGGCTACACCTTC. Translating it yields CSATKPGQGSSGYTF.

V usage is TRBV11-2 and J usage is TRBJ2-7; D possibly corresponds to TRBD2 (5 bases). The ends were cut back, 4 bases at V and 0 bases at J, with 7 bases in the middle. CDR1 SGHAT and CDR2 FQNNGV come from the germline V gene. The CDR3 runs 13 residues. The CDR3 protein is CASSSGISYEQYF. The CDR3 nucleotides read TGTGCCAGCAGCTCCGGGATCTCCTACGAGCAGTACTTC.